Listed below are T cell receptor beta chains from one sample, sequenced in a study of cytomegalovirus exposure and HLA in healthy donors. Generated by immunoSEQ multiplex PCR, the TCRdb table keeps only in-frame clones and is missing some. This repertoire shows over 90,000 clones, about 62% found once; its top ten account for 4.8%. The sequenced material came from PBMCs. The receptors stem from a human donor in good health. Each CDR3 is given without its conserved first and last residue. Where a row states a size, it is once, few, many or the class of an expanded clone; other rows omit it.

abundance,v_gene,CDR3aa
.,TRBV7-9,ASSLPGSYEQY
.,TRBV5-8,ASSFTGGRFDEQY
.,TRBV5-1,ASSGGVLNTEAF
.,TRBV30,AWSVQGITEAF
.,TRBV19,ASSTSGSNVLT
.,TRBV19,ASSWRDTEAF
.,TRBV10-3,ATSPLGPVGNQPRH
.,TRBV4-1,ASSQGGAVMNTEAF
.,TRBV27,ASSPHSSGASYEQY
.,TRBV21-1,ASSKSSRDRAYEQY
few,TRBV6-5,ASNDRFYGYT
.,TRBV11-2,ASSLGGGGYEQY
few,TRBV5-1,ASSLGQGVNVLT
few,TRBV5-4,ASSGNRGAAYGYT
.,TRBV15,ATSRDGGSDQY
.,TRBV15,ATSRSQVAGWQETQY
.,TRBV5-1,ASRGGLSLEQY
once,TRBV9,ASSVAGSWNTGELF
few,TRBV15,ATSRGSRIALLETQY
few,TRBV5-1,ASSLAGKETQY
.,TRBV7-6,ASSLWRSTDTQY
.,TRBV6-6,ASNVRVGEPQH
few,TRBV6-4,ASSVSGHSGANVLT
.,TRBV6-4,ASRKTGTTDTQY
.,TRBV7-2,ASSLVLAGPTYEQY
.,TRBV19,ASSIVLGDGYT